This TCR beta chain was identified during a study of blood T cell repertoires in COVID-19 (TCRdb year 2020). For the study in its entirety: Collaborator samples came from the United States, Italy and Spain and covered acute and convalescent phases of COVID-19. The material from the prospective study consisted of cDNA or gDNA derived from T cells, B-cell-depleted T cells, or PBMCs. Subjects who had been exposed to COVID-19, were actively infected with it, or had recovered from it provided the deeply sampled blood TCRbeta repertoires that made up the dataset. The repertoires were released in a freely available public database intended as a resource for research on the immune response to SARS-CoV-2. The samples were drawn from two sources: the first 160 participants of the ongoing ImmuneRACE study, and 1,000 to 1,500 subjects contributed by 6 global collaborators. Nearly every sample came with metadata listing a de-identified subject ID, COVID-19 status, age in years and sex. Where available, HLA class I and class II types were obtained from metadata supplied by the sample provider rather than from assay-based typing. Summary of the overall study and its limitations: Clinical and demographic metadata were provided uncurated, with the amount varying by source and participant.

The CDR3, cysteine through phenylalanine, is 14 amino acids long. This entry keeps only the CDR3 DNA: 42 bases, framed from base 1. V sheds 4 bases and J sheds 5 bases, leaving 17 bases between their ends. The germline V gene encodes CDR1 GTSNPN and CDR2 SVGIG (reference sequence). Comments on this clone: Its target antigen remains unknown. There are no base qualities to consult, and no much larger clone falls within one base.

TCRbeta CDR3 regions were amplified from genomic DNA using the immunoSEQ Assay, a bias-controlled multiplex PCR. The study's own analysis went as follows. The number of nucleated cells in each sample was estimated by amplification of reference gene primers within the assay. Sequence reads were collapsed and filtered to measure the absolute abundance of every unique TCRbeta CDR3 rearrangement. For each sample, productive Simpson clonality was calculated as the square root of Simpson's diversity index over productive rearrangements. TCRdb re-hosts the immuneACCESS table, in-frame sequences only. Its copies lack some clones; in the studies checked, an unresolved V gene accounts for under half of them, and the cause for the rest is not known. For V, J and clone size, that table is used; D and trimming come from the DNA. Recorded for this sample are some 170,000 clones; approximately 79% of them occurred a single time. The top ten clonotypes cover 26% of the sample.

The collaborating institutions used their own protocols to collect whole blood in K2EDTA tubes. For TCRbeta analysis, collaborator samples were shipped as frozen whole blood, as isolated PBMCs, or as DNA extracted from either sample type. The receptor's source is a woman aged 70-85 years with acute or convalescent COVID-19. The sequenced sample was peripheral blood. The sequence links TRBV30 to TRBJ1-2, with TRBD1 as a weak D call on 6 bases. CDR3 region: CAWTLGGPPYGYTF. The DNA sequence is given as TGTGCCTGGACCTTGGGGGGGCCACCTTATGGCTACACCTTC.